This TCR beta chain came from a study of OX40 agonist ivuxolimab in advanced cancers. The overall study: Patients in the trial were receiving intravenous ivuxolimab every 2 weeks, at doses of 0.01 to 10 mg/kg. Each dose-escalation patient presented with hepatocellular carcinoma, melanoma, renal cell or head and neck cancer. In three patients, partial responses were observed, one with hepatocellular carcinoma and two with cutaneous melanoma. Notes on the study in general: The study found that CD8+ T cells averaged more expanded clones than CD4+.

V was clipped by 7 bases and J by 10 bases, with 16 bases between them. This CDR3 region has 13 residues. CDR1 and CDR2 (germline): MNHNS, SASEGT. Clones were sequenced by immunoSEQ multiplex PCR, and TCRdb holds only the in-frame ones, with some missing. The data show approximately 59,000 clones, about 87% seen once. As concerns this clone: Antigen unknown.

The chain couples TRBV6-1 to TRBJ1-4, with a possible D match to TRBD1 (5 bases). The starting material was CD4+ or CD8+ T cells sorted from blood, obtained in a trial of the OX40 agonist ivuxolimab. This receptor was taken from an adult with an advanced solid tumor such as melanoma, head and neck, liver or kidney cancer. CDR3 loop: CASKPDTRGKLFF. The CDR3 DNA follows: TGTGCCAGCAAACCGGACACACGGGGAAAACTGTTTTTT.